The 24 T cell receptor beta chains below all came from one sample that was sequenced in a study of neoadjuvant nivolumab and ipilimumab in lung cancer. Using immunoSEQ multiplex PCR, the repertoire was profiled, and TCRdb retains in-frame clones only, with some absent. In the table there are roughly 28,000 clones, more than 80% of which are singletons. The sequencing here drew on tumor tissue, taken after neoadjuvant nivolumab, alone or with ipilimumab, at or shortly before surgery. The receptors shown here come from an adult with non-small cell lung cancer.

The chain carries TRBV18 and TRBJ2-7; tentatively, D is TRBD2 (6 bases). This CDR3 is built from 16 residues. Trimming removed 3 bases at V and 2 bases at J, with 17 bases between. In germline, CDR1 is KGHSH, CDR2 LQKENI. The CDR3 DNA sequence: TGTGCCAGCTCACCTACCGGGACTCCCCGTCCCTACGAGCAGTACTTC. Its protein is CASSPTGTPRPYEQYF.

This clone was seen a few times. This chain joins TRBV2 and TRBJ2-2; weak D call: TRBD2 (6 bases). CDR1 and CDR2 (germline): SNHLY, FYNNEI. The CDR3 has 15 residues. V was pared by 4 bases and J by 2 bases, with 11 bases between. The CDR3 DNA follows: TGTGCCAGCAGTGTCCGACTAGGCAACACCGGGGAGCTGTTTTTT. This translates into CASSVRLGNTGELFF.

The rearrangement joins TRBV7-2 to TRBJ2-5, with 16 positions matching TRBD2. Germline V gene lookup returns CDR1 SGHTA and CDR2 FQGNSA. CDR3 length: 17 amino acids. The J segment lost 4 bases and the V segment lost 4 bases, leaving 6 bases of the junction unmatched. This CDR3 is CASSSGLAGGKRETQYF. As DNA, the CDR3 is TGTGCCAGCAGCTCGGGACTAGCGGGAGGGAAACGAGAGACCCAGTACTTC. The variable domain in full, with the rest retrieved from reference TRBV7-2 and TRBJ2-5, is GAGVSQSPSNKVTEKGKDVELRCDPISGHTALYWYRQSLGQGLEFLIYFQGNSAPDKSGLPSDRFSAERTGGSVSTLTIQRTQQEDSAVYLCASSSGLAGGKRETQYFGPGTRLLVL.

A single count supports this clone. The chain is built from TRBV5-4 and TRBJ2-3; no clear D gene. V gave up 2 bases and J gave up 2 bases, with 9 bases separating them. CDR1 is SGHNT and CDR2 is YYREEE in the germline V gene (reference sequence). This CDR3 has 14 amino acids. This CDR3 is CASSFDLNTDTQYF. In DNA, the CDR3 is TGTGCCAGCAGCTTTGATCTGAACACAGATACGCAGTATTTT.

This sequence joins TRBV18 and TRBJ2-3; the D gene could be TRBD1 or TRBD2 (6 bases each). The V gene lost 1 base and the J gene lost 0 bases, with 17 bases spanning the gap. The germline V gene has CDR1 KGHSH and CDR2 LQKENI. The CDR3 sequence is 18 residues long. The CDR3 here is CASSPRRGAATSTDTQYF. CDR3 sequence (DNA): TGTGCCAGCTCACCACGGAGGGGGGCGGCTACTAGCACAGATACGCAGTATTTT.

The V and J genes are TRBV20-1 and TRBJ1-2, with 8 bases fitting TRBD1. Germline values: CDR1 DFQATT, CDR2 SNEGSKA (reference sequence). This CDR3 region has 11 residues. V trimming: 8 bases; J trimming: 7 bases; junction bases outside the gene matches: 6. The CDR3 DNA reads as TGCAGTCTTGACAGGGGATCTGGCTACACCTTC. The encoded protein is CSLDRGSGYTF.

The CDR3 protein is CASSIAGVKPNEKLFF. The CDR3 nucleotides read TGTGCCAGTAGTATCGCAGGGGTAAAACCTAATGAAAAACTGTTTTTT. V gene TRBV19 combines with J gene TRBJ1-4; D possibly corresponds to TRBD1 (6 bases). The CDR3 has 16 amino acids. Trimming took 3 bases from V and 3 from J, leaving 14 bases between them. Germline loops: CDR1 LNHDA, CDR2 SQIVND (reference sequence).

This clone appeared a few times. The genes are TRBV30 and TRBJ2-1; 9 nucleotides agree with TRBD2. Germline CDR1 is GTSNPN and CDR2 is SVGIG (reference sequence). The length of the CDR3 is 16 residues. With V trimmed by 2 bases and J by 4 bases, 9 bases remained unmatched. The CDR3 DNA reads as TGTGCCTGGAGTAGGGCGGAAGCGGGGGGATACAATGAGCAGTTCTTC. Amino acids: CAWSRAEAGGYNEQFF.

The chain links TRBV7-9 to TRBJ2-7; perhaps TRBD1 as D (6 bases). CDR1 is SEHNR, CDR2 FQNEAQ, per germline (reference sequence). The CDR3 is made up of 13 amino acids. The ends were cut back, 2 bases at V and 3 bases at J, with 8 bases in the middle. The CDR3 sequence: CASSLWDNYEQYF. The CDR3 DNA reads as TGTGCCAGCAGCTTATGGGACAACTACGAGCAGTACTTC. The full variable domain, its missing parts supplied by reference TRBV7-9 and TRBJ2-7, is DTGVSQNPRHKITKRGQNVTFRCDPISEHNRLYWYRQTLGQGPEFLTYFQNEAQLEKSRLLSDRFSAERPKGSFSTLEIQRTEQGDSAMYLCASSLWDNYEQYFGPGTRLTVT.

The CDR3 spells CSASYPDTQYF. The CDR3 DNA reads TGCAGTGCTAGTTACCCAGATACGCAGTATTTT. The chain links TRBV20-1 to TRBJ2-3, with D hard to call. Trimming left V 3 bases short and J 4 bases short, with 5 bases between. Germline V CDR1 and CDR2: DFQATT, SNEGSKA (reference sequence). The CDR3 runs to 11 residues.

This chain uses TRBV5-5 with TRBJ1-4, with 9 bases fitting TRBD1. Germline loops: CDR1 SGHKS, CDR2 YYEKEE (reference sequence). The length of the CDR3 is 15 residues. With V trimmed by 4 bases and J by 5 bases, 6 bases remained unmatched. This CDR3 reads CASSPEGTGNEKLFF. In DNA form, the CDR3 reads TGTGCCAGCAGCCCAGAGGGGACAGGGAATGAAAAACTGTTTTTT.

This sequence joins TRBV9 and TRBJ1-2; 9 bases map to TRBD1. J was trimmed by 2 bases and V by 4 bases; bases with no gene match: 6. The germline CDR1 and CDR2 sequences are SGDLS and YYNGEE. CDR3 size: 15 residues. CDR3 sequence (DNA): TGTGCCAGCAGCCCCGGACAGGGGATAAACTATGGCTACACCTTC. This sequence encodes CASSPGQGINYGYTF.

V and J are TRBV10-3 and TRBJ1-4, with TRBD1 matching 10 bases. The CDR3 covers 14 residues. Unmatched junction bases numbered 5, after V lost 6 bases and J lost 7 bases. CDR1 and CDR2 from the germline V gene are ENHRY and SYGVKD. The CDR3 DNA is TGTGCCATCAGCCAGACAGGGGGCTTTGAAAAACTGTTTTTT. Amino acid sequence: CAISQTGGFEKLFF.

This clone has only a few counts. V usage is TRBV7-9 and J usage is TRBJ2-5; D tentatively fits TRBD1 or TRBD2 (5 bases each). Germline V gene data show CDR1 as SEHNR and CDR2 as FQNEAQ (reference sequence). V lost 4 bases and J lost 1, with 13 bases in between. There are 15 residues in the CDR3. CDR3 DNA sequence: TGTGCCAGCAGCTCAGATCCGGGGCTCCAAGAGACCCAGTACTTC. It specifies CASSSDPGLQETQYF.

This clone was recorded only once. J is TRBJ1-4 and V is TRBV7-2, with D perhaps matching TRBD1 (5 bases). CDR3 length: 12 residues. In germline, CDR1 is SGHTA, CDR2 FQGNSA. V dropped 1 base and J dropped 15 bases, with 12 bases sitting between them. The CDR3 region is CASSLGGEGMFF. The CDR3 coding sequence is TGTGCCAGCAGCTTAGGAGGAGAGGGGATGTTTTTT.

The chain combines TRBV5-1 with TRBJ2-7; D is tentatively TRBD1 or TRBD2 (5 bases each). V was clipped by 4 bases and J by 7 bases, with 12 bases between them. Looked up from germline, CDR1 is SGHRS and CDR2 is YFSETQ. CDR3 length: 12 residues. CDR3 in DNA: TGCGCCAGCAGCCCTGGGACCCAAGAGCAGTACTTC. Translated, it gives CASSPGTQEQYF. The complete variable domain, with remaining parts taken from reference TRBV5-1 and TRBJ2-7, reads KAGVTQTPRYLIKTRGQQVTLSCSPISGHRSVSWYQQTPGQGLQFLFEYFSETQRNKGNFPGRFSGRQFSNSRSEMNVSTLELGDSALYLCASSPGTQEQYFGPGTRLTVT.

Concerning this clone itself: Relative to the germline gene, one junction end is altered; a read error may explain this. Distinct nucleotide sequences in the sample also encode this CDR3. The CDR3 nucleotides read TGCGCCAGCAGGCAGTATAGCGGGGAAAGCACGGATACGCAGTATTTT. Its translation is CASRQYSGESTDTQYF. The rearrangement uses TRBV5-1 and TRBJ2-3; 8 bases map to TRBD2. The V gene's germline CDR1 is SGHRS and CDR2 YFSETQ. The CDR3 is 16 residues long.

The chain recombines TRBV10-1 with TRBJ2-7, with D perhaps matching TRBD2 (5 bases). The CDR3 runs to 13 residues. The germline gives CDR1 WNHNN, CDR2 SYGVQD (reference sequence). The CDR3 sequence is CMKAGWNSYEQYF. As DNA, the CDR3 is TGCATGAAGGCGGGCTGGAACTCCTACGAGCAGTACTTC.

The chain employs TRBV27 and TRBJ2-7; tentatively, D is TRBD1 (6 bases). Trimming cost V 5 bases and J 7 bases, with 15 bases left between them. The CDR3 length is 13 residues. Looked up from germline, CDR1 is MNHEY and CDR2 is SMNVEV (reference sequence). CDR3: CASSSRGEGEQYF. The CDR3 DNA follows: TGTGCCAGCAGTAGCAGGGGAGAGGGGGAGCAGTACTTC.

This clone was seen only a few times. The rearrangement uses TRBV6-5 and TRBJ2-2; 9 bases line up with TRBD1. The CDR3 extends over 15 amino acids. The germline gives CDR1 MNHEY, CDR2 SVGAGI. The junction had 10 bases not matched to a gene; V was cut back by 7 bases and J by 7 bases. Here the CDR3 reads CASNFGTGKIGELFF. CDR3 DNA sequence: TGTGCCAGCAATTTCGGGACAGGGAAAATCGGGGAGCTGTTTTTT.

In its sample, this clone was seen a few times. The chain recombines TRBV28 with TRBJ1-5; no clear D. The CDR3 runs to 13 residues. The germline V gene has CDR1 MDHEN and CDR2 SYDVKM. The V gene lost 3 bases and the J gene lost 5 bases, with 8 bases spanning the gap. CDR3 coding DNA: TGTGCCAGCAGTTTCAGGTACGATCAGCCCCAGCATTTT. It encodes CASSFRYDQPQHF.

A single count supports this clone. V gene TRBV5-1 combines with J gene TRBJ2-2, with a tentative D call TRBD2 (6 bases). The CDR3 has 15 residues. The V gene lost 6 bases and the J gene lost 2 bases, with 14 bases spanning the gap. Germline V gives CDR1 SGHRS, CDR2 YFSETQ. CDR3 in amino acids: CASTFLGGNTGELFF. CDR3 DNA sequence: TGCGCCAGCACCTTTCTGGGGGGTAACACCGGGGAGCTGTTTTTT.

For the CDR3, the DNA is TGCGCCAGCAGCCAAGAAGGGTCCGTGGAGACCCAGTACTTC. Protein sequence: CASSQEGSVETQYF. The chain couples TRBV4-1 to TRBJ2-5; D ambiguous. CDR3 size: 14 residues. V shed 0 bases and J shed 5 bases, with 10 bases lying between them. CDR1 and CDR2 from the germline V gene are MGHRA and YSYEKL.

The chain combines TRBV11-2 with TRBJ2-2; D is possibly TRBD1 (6 bases). The CDR3 extends over 14 amino acids. Germline loops: CDR1 SGHAT, CDR2 FQNNGV. Trimming cost V 5 bases and J 1 base, with 8 bases left between them. CDR3 in amino acids: CASSPTGNTGELFF. Here the CDR3 DNA reads TGTGCCAGCAGCCCGACAGGGAACACCGGGGAGCTGTTTTTT.